The present T cell receptor beta chain was sequenced within a study of T cell responses to AZD1222 COVID-19 vaccine. Broader study findings: Donors were largely white British and mainly female; clonal diversity was possibly underestimated. Seropositive AZD1222 recipients at baseline numbered only five or six. Nearly half of spike-specific TCRs reportedly target variant regions that are unmutated in the B.1.351 and B.1.1.7 variants. Spike as a whole was targeted by vaccine-associated CD4 TCRs, dominant at 160-218 and 743-854.

The CDR3 covers 20 residues. Trimming at V came to 0 bases and at J to 6 bases, leaving 20 bases not matched to a gene. Germline V lookup: CDR1 SGHAT, CDR2 FQNNGV. Notes on this clone: The antigen remains unidentified.

Some clones are missing from TCRdb's copy, which holds only in-frame ones; the method was immunoSEQ multiplex PCR. Counted here are about 120,000 clones, around 90% occurring once; the ten biggest clones make up nearly 4.5%. The chain uses TRBV11-2 and TRBJ2-3; 8 nucleotides match TRBD2. This sequence originates from an adult in good health. The sequencing used peripheral blood, collected on day 0 of MenACWY control vaccination. CDR3 nucleotides: TGTGCCAGCAGCTTAGAGGGAATATTTAGCGGGGCGGCAGTCAGGGATACGCAGTATTTT. Encoded protein: CASSLEGIFSGAAVRDTQYF. The full variable domain, completed using reference TRBV11-2 and TRBJ2-3, is EAGVAQSPRYKIIEKRQSVAFWCNPISGHATLYWYQQILGQGPKLLIQFQNNGVVDDSQLPKDRFSAERLKGVDSTLKIQPAKLEDSAVYLCASSLEGIFSGAAVRDTQYFGPGTRLTVL.